The T cell receptor beta chain under discussion was sequenced for a study of T cells expressing NK-cell markers (dated by TCRdb to the early 2020s). Concerning the study at large: Three sorted T-cell subsets (CD3+CD56+NKG2C+, CD3+CD56+NKG2C- and CD3+CD56-NKG2C+) from 7 to 9 donors had their TCR beta-chain repertoires profiled. Among the eight sequenced donors, only one was HCMV-seronegative, while the other seven were HCMV-seropositive. The study sequenced eight donors, all healthy volunteers chosen at random: three men and five women. Libraries were sequenced as 2 x 150 bp reads on Illumina HiSeq 2000/2500, MiSeq or NextSeq.

Comment on this clonotype: Its antigen remains undetermined.

HCMV serostatus was determined by detecting HCMV-specific IgG in serum with a commercial ELISA kit. Peripheral blood mononuclear cells were isolated from blood by Ficoll density gradient centrifugation. Its CDR3 holds 14 amino acids, cysteine through phenylalanine. No DNA is listed. General study outcomes and caveats: Those dominant clonotypes were again the most abundant among CD3+CD56-NKG2C+ cells in several donors, at roughly 25-60.1%. In roughly 6 donors, the dominant CD3+CD56+NKG2C+ clonotypes were found to rank among the top 10 CD8+ clonotypes and to make up about 1.0-7.0% of CD8+ T cells. Whether the expanded NKG2C-expressing T cell clones were specific for HCMV antigens was left unclear.

The sequencing machine was an Illumina HiSeq 2000. TCR beta cDNA libraries were prepared using 5'RACE template switching, which introduced a universal primer site and unique molecular identifiers. Synthesis of cDNA was primed from the TCR beta constant segment and was followed by two consecutive PCR amplification steps. The study's own analysis went as follows. MIGEC was used to demultiplex reads and group the reads by UMI, and MiTCR was used to assemble and quantify clonotypes. To remove erroneous sequences, TCR cDNA sequences were retained only when supported by two or more reads. The tcR package was used for downstream repertoire analysis, and clonotypes were matched across fractions by CDR3 nucleotide sequence plus V segment. Antigen specificity was annotated against VDJdb with VDJmatch, allowing one amino acid substitution in CDR3. One entry per CDR3 protein sequence results from the TCRdb reprocessing of the reads, with DNA left out. The V and J calls and clone size come from TCRdb's table, not from the authors' own analysis. The sample's table covers 200,000 to 300,000 distinct CDR3 sequences. Together, the top ten hold 4% to 5% of the sample.

The clonotype comes from a woman aged 18-69 years in good health. The sequence joins TRBV21-1 to TRBJ2-7; the D gene TCRdb calls, TRBD1, cannot be checked with no DNA. TRBV21-1 is a pseudogene. Source material: blood T cells: a sorted CD56 or NKG2C T cell subset, CD4+ or CD8+ T cells, or bulk PBMC T cells (not recorded which). The CDR3 protein: CASSNGTGFYEQYF.